Listed here is a single TCR beta chain. What this receptor recognizes is not known. No base-level quality is on record; no much larger clone is a single base apart. TCRbeta CDR3 regions were amplified from genomic DNA by means of the immunoSEQ Assay, a bias-controlled multiplex PCR. The paper's processing steps were these. The number of nucleated cells in each sample was estimated by amplification of reference gene primers within the assay. Sequence reads were collapsed and filtered to measure the absolute abundance of every unique TCRbeta CDR3 rearrangement. For each sample, productive Simpson clonality was calculated by taking the square root of Simpson's diversity index across productive rearrangements. The clones in this table, taken by TCRdb from immuneACCESS, are in-frame only. Not every clone is retained; where verified, under half of the shortfall comes from an unresolved V gene, and the cause of the rest is unknown. The DNA was the basis for D and trimming; V, J and clone size are from that table. The sample table contains fewer than 150,000 clones; only one count was recorded for approximately 90% of them. The ten largest clones represent roughly 11% of the sample.

CDR1 and CDR2 were assigned from the germline V gene as LGHNA and YSLEER. From cysteine to phenylalanine, the CDR3 is 15 amino acids long. The only DNA kept is the CDR3, 45 bases in frame from the first base. V is cut by 4 bases and J by 2 bases, and the space between the germline ends is 14 bases. The record originates from a study of blood T cell repertoires in COVID-19 (dated by TCRdb to 2018 to 2020). As for the study more broadly: The collaborator samples originated in the United States, Italy and Spain and spanned the acute and convalescent phases of COVID-19. The prospective study material was composed of cDNA or gDNA derived from T cells, B-cell-depleted T cells, or PBMCs. Subjects who had been exposed to COVID-19, were actively infected with it, or had recovered from it provided the deeply sampled blood TCRbeta repertoires that made up the dataset. The repertoires were released in a freely available public database meant as a resource for research on the immune response to SARS-CoV-2. Samples came from the ongoing ImmuneRACE study (first 160 participants) plus 1,254 subjects from 6 global collaborators. Nearly every sample came with metadata listing a de-identified subject ID, COVID-19 status, age in years and sex. Where available, HLA class I and class II types were taken from metadata supplied by the sample provider and were not determined by assay-based typing. Beyond this particular receptor, the publication reports: The quantity of clinical and demographic metadata differed by source and by participant and was supplied without curation.

Collaborating institutions collected whole blood in K2EDTA tubes following their own protocols. For TCRbeta analysis, collaborator samples were shipped as frozen whole blood, as isolated PBMCs, or as DNA extracted from either sample type. The chain uses TRBV4-3 and TRBJ1-1; no D segment can be confidently identified. This clonotype was obtained from a woman of 80 years or more with acute or convalescent COVID-19. Sequencing was done on a sample of peripheral blood. The bases read TGCGCCAGCAGCCGAGATTACTTAATAAACACTGAAGCTTTCTTT. The translation is CASSRDYLINTEAFF.